These T cell receptor beta chains were read from a single sample in a study of read filtering for tumor transcriptome and immune sequencing. Each CDR3 protein gets one entry after TCRdb re-called the reads with MiXCR. Of fewer than 150,000 distinct CDR3 sequences in the sample, under 15% were seen once. Sequenced sample: a population of CD138-negative cells sorted from bone marrow. These TCRs come from a donor aged 40 or over with multiple myeloma. CDR3s include the opening cysteine and the closing phenylalanine or tryptophan. The D gene is left open where the match is weak. Size values are once, few and many counts, or a class for expanded clones, and some rows have none.

NA,TRBJ2-2,NA,TRBV7-9,CASSPVETGNGELLF,TGTGCCAGCAGCCCGGTCGAGACAGGCAACGGGGAGCTGCTTTTT
many,TRBJ1-1,NA,TRBV5-1,CASSRQDLNTEAFF,TGCGCCAGCAGCAGACAGGACCTGAACACTGAAGCTTTCTTT
few,TRBJ2-5,NA,TRBV7-9,CASSPQVPGQTQYF,TGTGCCAGCAGCCCGCAGGTGCCAGGACAGACCCAGTACTTC
few,TRBJ2-5,TRBD1,TRBV15,CATSRESGGTGLETQYF,TGTGCCACCAGCAGAGAGTCAGGGGGCACGGGTCTAGAGACCCAGTACTTC
many,TRBJ2-2,NA,TRBV2,CASNNRDSNPTGELFF,TGTGCCAGCAATAACCGGGACTCCAACCCCACCGGGGAGCTGTTTTTT
many,TRBJ2-3,NA,TRBV9,CASSAGFGADTQYF,TGTGCCAGCAGCGCGGGATTCGGCGCAGATACGCAGTATTTT
many,TRBJ2-4,NA,TRBV2,CASKLSQNIQYF,TGTGCCAGCAAGTTGTCCCAAAACATTCAGTACTTC
many,TRBJ1-2,TRBD1,TRBV6-5,CASSSRTGIGYGYTF,TGTGCCAGCAGTTCCCGGACAGGGATCGGCTATGGCTACACCTTC
many,TRBJ2-3,NA,TRBV12-3/TRBV12-4,CASSLVAGGTDTQYF,TGTGCCAGCAGTTTGGTTGCAGGCGGCACAGATACGCAGTATTTT
many,TRBJ1-1,NA,TRBV12-3/TRBV12-4,CASRVTETNTEAFF,TGTGCCAGCAGGGTGACAGAAACAAACACTGAAGCTTTCTTT
NA,TRBJ1-5,TRBD1,TRBV6-1,CASSESRGTGNQPQHF,TGTGCCAGCAGTGAAAGTCGGGGGACAGGGAATCAGCCCCAGCATTTT
many,TRBJ2-7,NA,TRBV24-1,CATSASEGGSEQYF,TGTGCCACCAGTGCCTCGGAGGGGGGCTCCGAGCAGTACTTC
many,TRBJ2-7,TRBD1,TRBV4-1,CASSQDWTGNSYEQYF,TGCGCCAGCAGCCAAGATTGGACAGGGAACTCCTACGAGCAGTACTTC
many,TRBJ1-1,TRBD1,TRBV7-9,CASSGLTGDTEAFF,TGTGCCAGCAGCGGGTTGACAGGGGACACTGAAGCTTTCTTT
many,TRBJ1-6,NA,TRBV3-1,CASSQDGARTLHF,TGTGCCAGCAGCCAAGACGGGGCCCGCACCCTCCACTTT
many,TRBJ1-1,NA,TRBV5-8,CASSLPVENTEAFF,TGTGCCAGCAGCCTTCCTGTGGAGAACACTGAAGCTTTCTTT
many,TRBJ2-3,NA,TRBV4-1,CASSPTFGGGQPADTQYF,TGCGCCAGCAGCCCGACATTCGGAGGGGGACAGCCGGCCGATACGCAGTATTTT
NA,TRBJ2-2,TRBD1,TRBV29-1,CSVGAPGQGWGGDGELSF,TGCAGCGTTGGGGCTCCGGGACAGGGGTGGGGAGGAGACGGGGAGCTGTCTTTT
many,TRBJ1-5,NA,TRBV7-2,CASSKNRDTDQPQHF,TGTGCCAGCAGCAAGAACCGGGACACGGATCAGCCCCAGCATTTT
many,TRBJ2-2,NA,TRBV5-6,CATRYTGSTGELFF,TGTGCCACCCGATACACAGGGAGCACCGGGGAGCTGTTTTTT
many,TRBJ2-2,TRBD2,TRBV12-3/TRBV12-4,CASSFWTSTGELFF,TGTGCCAGCAGTTTTTGGACTAGCACCGGGGAGCTGTTTTTT
many,TRBJ2-1,TRBD2,TRBV29-1,CSVTPTSGINSYNEQFF,TGCAGCGTGACCCCCACTAGCGGGATAAACTCCTACAATGAGCAGTTCTTC
many,TRBJ2-2,NA,TRBV6-6,CASSGQGDTGELFF,TGTGCCAGCAGTGGGCAGGGAGACACCGGGGAGCTGTTTTTT
many,TRBJ2-1,NA,TRBV5-1,CASSLSLYNEQFF,TGCGCCAGCAGCTTGAGTCTGTACAATGAGCAGTTCTTC
many,TRBJ2-3,TRBD2,TRBV7-2,CASSLEASGGGTDTQYF,TGTGCCAGCAGCTTAGAAGCAAGCGGGGGGGGTACAGATACGCAGTATTTT
many,TRBJ2-3,TRBD2,TRBV20-1,CSARAAGGHTQYF,TGCAGTGCTAGGGCAGCGGGAGGTCATACGCAGTATTTT
many,TRBJ1-1,TRBD1,TRBV4-2,CASSQVDRAVGTEAFF,TGTGCCAGCAGCCAAGTCGACAGGGCGGTAGGCACTGAAGCTTTCTTT
NA,TRBJ2-7,TRBD1,TRBV6-5,CASRDRDHEQYF,TGTGCCAGCCGGGACAGGGATCACGAGCAGTACTTC
many,TRBJ1-1,NA,TRBV29-1,CSVAPGRERAEAFF,TGCAGCGTTGCCCCAGGTAGAGAAAGGGCTGAAGCTTTCTTT
few,TRBJ1-2,TRBD1,TRBV6-1,CASSATRDSNYGYTF,TGTGCCAGCAGTGCCACCCGGGACAGCAACTATGGCTACACCTTC
many,TRBJ2-7,TRBD1,TRBV20-1,CSASSPGGTYEQYF,TGCAGTGCTAGCTCCCCAGGGGGTACCTACGAGCAGTACTTC
many,TRBJ1-4,NA,TRBV3-1,CASSSTTGIRNEKLFF,TGTGCCAGCAGCTCTACCACAGGGATTAGAAATGAAAAACTGTTTTTT
many,TRBJ2-1,NA,TRBV7-8,CASSLGAGPSSYNEQFF,TGTGCCAGCAGCTTAGGAGCGGGCCCTAGCTCCTACAATGAGCAGTTCTTC
many,TRBJ1-5,NA,TRBV7-9,CASTPQGANQPQHF,TGTGCCAGCACCCCCCAGGGAGCTAATCAGCCCCAGCATTTT
many,TRBJ2-3,NA,TRBV25-1,CASSDRKVIPDTQYF,TGTGCCAGCAGTGATAGGAAGGTGATCCCAGATACGCAGTATTTT
NA,TRBJ2-7,NA,TRBV19,CASSITRTYEQYF,TGTGCCAGTAGTATCACCAGAACCTACGAGCAGTACTTC
many,TRBJ2-3,NA,TRBV12-3/TRBV12-4,CASSLEPGGPPRTDTQYF,TGTGCCAGCAGTTTGGAGCCGGGGGGCCCACCTCGCACAGATACGCAGTATTTT
many,TRBJ1-1,NA,TRBV19,CASSEVNTEAFF,TGTGCCAGTAGTGAAGTGAACACTGAAGCTTTCTTT
NA,TRBJ1-2,NA,TRBV6-6,CASSPTDRYGYTF,TGTGCCAGCAGTCCGACGGATCGCTATGGCTACACCTTC
many,TRBJ2-5,NA,TRBV7-9,CASSLTDETQYF,TGTGCCAGCAGCTTGACAGATGAGACCCAGTACTTC
many,TRBJ2-1,NA,TRBV10-2,CASTPRRNEQFF,TGCGCCAGCACTCCAAGGCGCAATGAGCAGTTCTTC
medium-sized,TRBJ2-7,NA,TRBV2,CASSEPAGGSPTYEQYF,TGTGCCAGCAGTGAACCAGCAGGGGGGAGCCCCACCTACGAGCAGTACTTC
many,TRBJ2-1,NA,TRBV18,CASSPPAGYNEQFF,TGTGCCAGCTCACCTCCCGCCGGATACAATGAGCAGTTCTTC
NA,TRBJ1-1,NA,TRBV20-1,CRASYSMNTEAFF,TGCAGAGCTAGTTACAGTATGAACACTGAAGCTTTCTTT
many,TRBJ2-1,TRBD2,TRBV20-1,CSATGTSGSSYNEQFF,TGCAGTGCTACCGGGACTAGCGGGAGCTCCTACAATGAGCAGTTCTTC
many,TRBJ2-1,TRBD2,TRBV20-1,CSARPLAGGYNEQFF,TGCAGTGCTAGACCCCTAGCGGGGGGCTACAATGAGCAGTTCTTC
many,TRBJ1-5,NA,TRBV10-3,CAISESKGLKQPQHF,TGTGCCATCAGTGAGTCGAAGGGACTTAAACAGCCCCAGCATTTT
many,TRBJ2-6,NA,TRBV12-5,CASVCPDGSSGANVLTF,TGTGCTAGTGTCTGCCCGGACGGGAGCTCTGGGGCCAACGTCCTGACTTTC
many,TRBJ2-5,NA,TRBV3-1,CASSQDPPGAVETQYF,TGTGCCAGCAGCCAAGACCCTCCGGGGGCGGTGGAGACCCAGTACTTC
NA,TRBJ2-3,NA,TRBV7-9,CASSLGEGAVVTQYF,TGTGCCAGCAGCTTAGGAGAGGGAGCTGTGGTTACGCAGTATTTT
few,TRBJ2-7,NA,TRBV28,CASSLGQINREQYF,TGTGCCAGCAGTTTAGGGCAAATAAACCGCGAGCAGTACTTC
many,TRBJ1-2,TRBD1,TRBV5-4,CASSLPGTENYGYTF,TGTGCCAGCAGCTTACCCGGGACAGAGAACTATGGCTACACCTTC
many,TRBJ2-1,NA,TRBV20-1,CSARDPGPTYNEQFF,TGCAGTGCTAGAGATCCGGGCCCTACCTACAATGAGCAGTTCTTC
NA,TRBJ2-3,NA,TRBV9,CASSVVPGVPADTQYF,TGTGCCAGCAGCGTAGTTCCAGGGGTTCCAGCAGATACGCAGTATTTT
NA,TRBJ2-5,NA,TRBV3-1,CASRRLDRGETQYF,TGTGCCAGCAGACGCTTGGACAGAGGCGAGACCCAGTACTTC